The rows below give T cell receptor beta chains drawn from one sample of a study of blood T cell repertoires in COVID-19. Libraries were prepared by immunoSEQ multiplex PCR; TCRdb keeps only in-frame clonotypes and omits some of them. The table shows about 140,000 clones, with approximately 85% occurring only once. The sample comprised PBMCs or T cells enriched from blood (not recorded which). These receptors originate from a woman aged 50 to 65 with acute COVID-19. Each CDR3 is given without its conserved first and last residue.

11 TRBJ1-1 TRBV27 ASSLSTGSEAF
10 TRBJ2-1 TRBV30 AWGDYYNEQF
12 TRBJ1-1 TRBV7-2 ASSPPTENTEAF
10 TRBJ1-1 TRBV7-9 ASSLDYTEAF
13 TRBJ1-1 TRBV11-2 ASSARRGGNTEAF
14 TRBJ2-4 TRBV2 ASSEGTGGAKNIQY
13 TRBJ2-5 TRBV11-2 ASSRSQATQETQY
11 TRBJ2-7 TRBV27 ASSLGGFGEQY
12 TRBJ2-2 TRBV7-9 ASSLGQGLGELF
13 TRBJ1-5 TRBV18 ASSSGLASDQPQH
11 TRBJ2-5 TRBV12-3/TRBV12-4 ASSRSGGETQY
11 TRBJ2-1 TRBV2 ASRGGRYNEQF
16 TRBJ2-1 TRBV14 ASSQDFWASGTYNEQF
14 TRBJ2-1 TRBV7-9 ASSAAGAIKDYEQF
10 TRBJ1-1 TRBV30 ASGQAHTEAF
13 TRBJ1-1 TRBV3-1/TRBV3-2 ASSQGAGGIAEAF
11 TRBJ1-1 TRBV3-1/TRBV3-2 ASSRTQGTEAF
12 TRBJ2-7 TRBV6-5 ASRGLATSYEQY
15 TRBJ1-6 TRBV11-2 ASSARIRQGTNSPLH
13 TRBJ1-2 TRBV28 ASSTGGLANYGYT
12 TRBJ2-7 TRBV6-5 ASSLAGPYYEQY
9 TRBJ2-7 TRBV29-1 SVEGRGEQY
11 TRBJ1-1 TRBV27 ASSSYQDTEAF
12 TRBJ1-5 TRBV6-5 ASHPQGQGQPQH
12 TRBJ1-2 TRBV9 ASSGSGLRNGYT
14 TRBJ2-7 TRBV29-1 SVAGTSGSPGYEQY
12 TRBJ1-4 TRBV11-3 ASSRVASGEKLF
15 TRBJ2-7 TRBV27 ASSLHLRGGSYYEQY
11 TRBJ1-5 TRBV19 AISDRPNQPQH
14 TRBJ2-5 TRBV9 ASSLTGVGGPETQY
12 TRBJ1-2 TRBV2 ASSEGGEGFGYT
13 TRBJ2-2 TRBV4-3 ASSQASRATGELF
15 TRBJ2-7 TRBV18 ASSLTSGTGARYEQY
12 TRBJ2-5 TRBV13 ASSYRPGSETQY
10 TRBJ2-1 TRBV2 ASRSDSNEQF
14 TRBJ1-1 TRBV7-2 ASSLVGTDMNTEAF
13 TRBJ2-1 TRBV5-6 ASSSPGSQEDGQF
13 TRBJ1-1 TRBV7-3 ASSESGVLNTEAF
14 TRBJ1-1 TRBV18 ASFGRTPEEGQQAF
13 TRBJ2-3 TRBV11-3 ASSPRGAIPDTQY
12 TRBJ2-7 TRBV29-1 SVETGGLPYEQY
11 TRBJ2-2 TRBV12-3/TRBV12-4 ASSPIGGRELF
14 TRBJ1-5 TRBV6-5 ASSYQVDTSNQPQH
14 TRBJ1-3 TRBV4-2 ASSQDVGGGGNTIY
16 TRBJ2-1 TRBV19 ASSGPGTSGTFRGEQF
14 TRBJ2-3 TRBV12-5 ASGLWAGVGTDTQY
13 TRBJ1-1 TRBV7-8 ASSGRLNRNTEAF
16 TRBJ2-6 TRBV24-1 ATSEAGTGGSGANVLT
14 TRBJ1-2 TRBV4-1 ASSNPQAWRNYGYT
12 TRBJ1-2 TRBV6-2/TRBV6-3 ASSREDRGYGYT